The subject of this entry is one T cell receptor (beta chain). The antigen is undetermined. These data are taken from a study of graft-versus-host responses after intestinal transplantation. As for the study in general: Recipients had transplants, and these were multivisceral, liver-intestinal, or isolated intestinal. Once they had received anti-thymocyte globulin induction, all recipients took tacrolimus and steroids for two to three years. Findings and caveats of the study: GvH clones were found in recipient marrow; some appeared first in ileum or blood. Declines in HvG clones occurring early post-transplant were associated with peak circulating GvH clone levels.

V lost 6 bases, J lost 2 bases, and 20 bases lay in between. The CDR3 is 17 residues long. Germline loops: CDR1 MDHEN, CDR2 SYDVKM. Assay used: immunoSEQ multiplex PCR; TCRdb lists only in-frame clones, some missing. This sample has about 57,000 clones, with 80% to 90% found just once. This receptor was identified in a human patient who received an intestinal transplant, so some T cells may come from the graft donor. This sample comprised PBMCs, obtained 26 days after transplant. The V gene is TRBV28, the J gene TRBJ1-5; D gene uncertain. The CDR3 here is CASSIEEGKFGNQPQHF. DNA of the CDR3: TGTGCCAGCAGCATAGAAGAGGGCAAGTTCGGCAATCAGCCCCAGCATTTT.